A selection of T cell receptor beta chains follows, all from one sample in a study of cytotoxic CD8 clonotypes in ibrutinib-treated CLL. Method: immunoSEQ multiplex PCR; TCRdb's copy keeps in-frame clones and lacks some. The data contain 150,000 to 200,000 clones, about 88% of them seen just once; the ten biggest clones take up about 2.9%. The specimen was PBMCs, collected at disease progression, from a patient treated with ibrutinib. These receptors were taken from a human donor with chronic lymphocytic leukemia. The CDR3 runs from the conserved cysteine through the conserved F or W. The D gene is left open where the match is weak. Not every row has a clone size; where given, it reads once, few, many or a size class.

v_call	clone_size	j_call	d_call	cdr3_nt	cdr3_aa
TRBV5-1	few	TRBJ2-7	-	TGCGCCAGCAGCTTGGCCGGCGGTGGAGGAATCGACGAGCAGTACTTC	CASSLAGGGGIDEQYF
TRBV6-1	few	TRBJ2-7	TRBD1	TGTGCCAGCAGGGCAGGACAGGGGGCTTCCTACGAGCAGTACTTC	CASRAGQGASYEQYF
TRBV4-3	-	TRBJ2-3	-	TGCGCCAGCAGCCAAGATTGGGGGGGCGATACGCAGTATTTT	CASSQDWGGDTQYF
TRBV6-5	-	TRBJ1-1	-	TGTGCCAGCAGTTACCTCCGGACTGATGAGACTGAAGCTTTCTTT	CASSYLRTDETEAFF
TRBV7-2	-	TRBJ1-5	-	TGTGCCAGCAGCTTAGCCACAGCATGGCCGGGACAGCCCCAGCATTTT	CASSLATAWPGQPQHF
TRBV5-1	-	TRBJ1-5	-	TGCGCCAGCAGCTTGTCCGATAGCAATCAGCCCCAGCATTTT	CASSLSDSNQPQHF
TRBV6-5	-	TRBJ1-2	-	TGTGCCAGCAGTAAGTCAGGATACTATGGCTACACCTTC	CASSKSGYYGYTF
TRBV7-5	-	TRBJ2-7	-	TGTGTCAGAAGCCGGATGGGGAGGGGGAGACGTTCCCAGTACTTC	CVRSRMGRGRRSQYF
TRBV5-8	few	TRBJ1-5	-	TGTGCCAGCAGCTATAAGGACAGTTATAGCAATCAGCCCCAGCATTTT	CASSYKDSYSNQPQHF
TRBV5-4	-	TRBJ1-1	-	TGTGCCAGCAGCTCTCAGGCGAACACTGAAGCTTTCTTT	CASSSQANTEAFF
TRBV9	-	TRBJ2-3	-	TGTGCCAGCAGCGTATTAGCAGGGTCCACAGATACGCAGTATTTT	CASSVLAGSTDTQYF
TRBV19	-	TRBJ1-2	TRBD1	TGTGCCAGTAGTATGGCGGGGGACAGGCTCTATGGCTACACCTTC	CASSMAGDRLYGYTF
TRBV29-1	once	TRBJ2-3	TRBD2	TGCAGCGTCCAGGGAGGGCCAGATACGCAGTATTTT	CSVQGGPDTQYF
TRBV4-1	-	TRBJ2-7	-	TGCGCCAGCAGCCAAGATTACGAGCAGTACTTC	CASSQDYEQYF
TRBV9	-	TRBJ2-2	-	TGTGCCAGCAGCGTAGCTCCCGGGACGTTTGCGAACACCGGGGAGCTGTTTTTT	CASSVAPGTFANTGELFF
TRBV9	-	TRBJ2-3	-	TGTGCCAGCAGCGTAGAAGGGGCAACAGATACGCAGTATTTT	CASSVEGATDTQYF
TRBV28	-	TRBJ2-4	TRBD1	TGTGCCAGCAGTCCCGGGACAGGAGTAGCCAAAAACATTCAGTACTTC	CASSPGTGVAKNIQYF
TRBV7-9	-	TRBJ1-2	-	TGTGCCAGCAGCCTCGACAGAAGCTATGGCTACACCTTC	CASSLDRSYGYTF
TRBV5-4	-	TRBJ2-7	-	TGTGCCAGCAGCGCCACAGGTAGGCCCTACGAGCAGTACTTC	CASSATGRPYEQYF
TRBV6-5	-	TRBJ2-3	-	TGTGCCAGCTCCAGGGACGGGGATACGCAGTATTTT	CASSRDGDTQYF
TRBV28	-	TRBJ2-5	-	TGTGCCAGCAGTCCCACCCCCCGCGGGGAGACCCAGTACTTC	CASSPTPRGETQYF
TRBV9	-	TRBJ2-5	-	TGTGCCAGCAGCCCCAGGACGGCGACACAAGAGACCCAGTACTTC	CASSPRTATQETQYF
TRBV11-3	once	TRBJ2-3	TRBD2	TGTGCCAGCAGCCCCGGGACTAGCGGACGCACAGATACGCAGTATTTT	CASSPGTSGRTDTQYF
TRBV4-2	once	TRBJ2-7	TRBD2	TGTGCCAGCAGCCAAGGGGTTAGCGGGAGTATCGACGAGCAGTACTTC	CASSQGVSGSIDEQYF
TRBV5-1	-	TRBJ2-5	-	TGCGCCAGCAGCTCGGAAGGCGGGTGGGGAGAGACCCAGTACTTC	CASSSEGGWGETQYF
TRBV15	-	TRBJ2-7	-	TGTGCCACCAGCAGAGATTGGGCATACGAGCAGTACTTC	CATSRDWAYEQYF
TRBV7-8	-	TRBJ2-1	-	TGTGCCAGCAGCTTAGCGACGGGGTCCGGTGAGCAGTTCTTC	CASSLATGSGEQFF
TRBV19	-	TRBJ1-2	-	TGTGCCAGTAGTATACCTTCCGGGGACATGCTAAACCATCGTGGCTACACCTTC	CASSIPSGDMLNHRGYTF